This T cell receptor beta chain originates from a study of shared T cell receptors in the human thymus. As regards this clone: At one end, the junction sequence differs from germline, possibly due to a read error.

Germline V gene sequence: CDR1 MGHDK, CDR2 SYGVNS. This CDR3 contains 15 residues. Data came from immunoSEQ multiplex PCR; TCRdb stores just in-frame clones and leaves some out. The sample holds some 660,000 clones, approximately 87% seen once. This same sample was also part of a study on human thymus T cells. Per that study: Gene usage for V and J segments appeared biased in thymic and blood repertoires.

The receptor was derived from a boy under two years old with a congenital heart defect. The V and J genes are TRBV25-1 and TRBJ2-7, with D perhaps matching TRBD1 (5 bases). The sample consisted of thymocytes. The CDR3 sequence is CASSQKWTSSHEQYF. CDR3 in DNA: TGTGCCAGCAGCCAAAAGTGGACATCCTCCCACGAGCAGTACTTC.